This is a list of T cell receptor beta chains from one sample in a study of T cell responses to AZD1222 COVID-19 vaccine. Profiling relied on immunoSEQ multiplex PCR, and the TCRdb table lists in-frame clones only, not all of them. Among about 130,000 clones listed, 88% were seen once. Source: peripheral blood, taken on day 0 of AZD1222 vaccination. Every receptor here comes from an adult in good health. CDR3s include the opening cysteine and the closing phenylalanine or tryptophan. A D gene is named only where the DNA matches it firmly. Size values are once, few and many counts, or a class for expanded clones, and some rows have none.

j_call | d_call | clone_size | v_call | cdr3_aa | cdr3_nt
TRBJ2-3 | NA | NA | TRBV11-2 | CASSTGFFKDTQYF | TGTGCCAGCAGCACAGGGTTCTTTAAAGATACGCAGTATTTT
TRBJ2-3 | TRBD2 | NA | TRBV18 | CASSPTGTSGGYTQYF | TGTGCCAGCTCACCTACCGGGACTAGCGGGGGTTATACGCAGTATTTT
TRBJ2-2 | TRBD1 | NA | TRBV7-3 | CASSGTATGELFF | TGTGCCAGCAGCGGGACAGCGACCGGGGAGCTGTTTTTT
TRBJ1-2 | NA | few | TRBV20-1 | CSASAPGQSAGYTF | TGCAGTGCTAGTGCCCCAGGACAGTCGGCCGGCTACACCTTC
TRBJ1-4 | TRBD1 | few | TRBV30 | CAWSLPRSTGINEKLFF | TGTGCCTGGAGTCTTCCGCGATCGACAGGGATTAATGAAAAACTGTTTTTT
TRBJ1-1 | TRBD1 | NA | TRBV9 | CARDRVKSEAFF | TGTGCCCGGGACAGGGTAAAGAGTGAAGCTTTCTTT
TRBJ2-5 | NA | once | TRBV2 | CASIGRQETQYF | TGTGCCAGCATTGGCAGGCAAGAGACCCAGTACTTC
TRBJ2-1 | NA | NA | TRBV18 | CASSPPGTVYNEQFF | TGTGCCAGCTCACCCCCCGGGACCGTGTACAATGAGCAGTTCTTC
TRBJ1-1 | TRBD1 | NA | TRBV19 | CASSPGGNTEAFF | TGTGCCAGTAGTCCAGGGGGGAACACTGAAGCTTTCTTT
TRBJ2-7 | NA | NA | TRBV5-4 | CASSLAQRPYEQYF | TGTGCCAGCAGCTTGGCTCAGAGACCCTACGAGCAGTACTTC
TRBJ2-3 | NA | NA | TRBV5-5 | CASSPLGETNTDTQYF | TGTGCCAGCAGCCCGCTTGGGGAAACCAACACAGATACGCAGTATTTT
TRBJ1-4 | NA | NA | TRBV19 | CASSGDNRNEKLFF | TGTGCCAGTAGTGGGGACAACAGGAATGAAAAACTGTTTTTT
TRBJ2-7 | NA | NA | TRBV11-1 | CASSLSQHGGYEQYF | TGTGCCAGCAGCTTATCCCAACATGGAGGCTACGAGCAGTACTTC
TRBJ1-2 | NA | few | TRBV3-1/TRBV3-2 | CASSQDPGAGRYGYTF | TGTGCCAGCAGCCAAGATCCCGGGGCCGGACGGTATGGCTACACCTTC
TRBJ1-1 | TRBD1 | NA | TRBV6-2/TRBV6-3 | CASSSSRQGRTEAFF | TGTGCCAGCAGCTCCAGCCGACAGGGGAGGACTGAAGCTTTCTTT
TRBJ2-6 | NA | NA | TRBV27 | CASSLSGVTYSGANVLTF | TGTGCCAGCAGTTTATCAGGGGTCACTTACTCTGGGGCCAACGTCCTGACTTTC
TRBJ2-3 | NA | NA | TRBV5-1 | CASSLGVGGARTDTQYF | TGCGCCAGCAGCTTGGGGGTAGGCGGGGCCCGCACAGATACGCAGTATTTT
TRBJ2-7 | NA | NA | TRBV11-2 | CASSLGATGTYEQYF | TGTGCCAGCAGCTTAGGCGCGACAGGTACCTACGAGCAGTACTTC
TRBJ2-1 | TRBD2 | NA | TRBV5-5 | CASSLAGGGAYEQFF | TGTGCCAGCAGCTTGGCTGGCGGGGGGGCGTATGAGCAGTTCTTC
TRBJ1-3 | NA | NA | TRBV6-5 | CASIIGEYSGNTIYF | TGTGCCAGCATTATAGGAGAGTACTCTGGAAACACCATATATTTT
TRBJ1-2 | NA | NA | TRBV7-9 | CASNLGAGGYTF | TGTGCCAGCAACCTGGGGGCGGGCGGCTACACCTTC
TRBJ2-7 | TRBD2 | once | TRBV15 | CATSREASGRSSYEQYF | TGTGCCACCAGCAGAGAGGCTAGCGGGAGGTCGTCCTACGAGCAGTACTTC
TRBJ1-1 | TRBD1 | NA | TRBV10-1 | CASSPGQMNTEAFF | TGCGCCAGCAGCCCGGGACAGATGAACACTGAAGCTTTCTTT
TRBJ1-1 | NA | once | TRBV28 | CPPYDEAFF | TGTCCCCCCTATGATGAAGCTTTCTTT
TRBJ1-6 | NA | NA | TRBV5-1 | CASSLSGTYNSPLHF | TGCGCCAGCAGCTTGTCGGGAACCTATAATTCACCCCTCCACTTT
TRBJ1-1 | TRBD1 | NA | TRBV28 | CASRSGTGKTEAFF | TGTGCCAGCAGGTCAGGGACAGGGAAAACTGAAGCTTTCTTT
TRBJ2-5 | TRBD2 | NA | TRBV2 | CASSPGLAGGPGETQYF | TGTGCCAGCAGTCCGGGACTAGCGGGGGGGCCTGGAGAGACCCAGTACTTC
TRBJ1-4 | NA | NA | TRBV12-3/TRBV12-4 | CASSIATNEKLFF | TGTGCCAGCAGCATTGCAACTAATGAAAAACTGTTTTTT
TRBJ1-1 | TRBD1 | NA | TRBV2 | CASTAGTGERAFF | TGTGCCAGCACCGCCGGGACAGGGGAACGAGCTTTCTTT
TRBJ2-5 | NA | NA | TRBV9 | CASGSGTPYQETQYF | TGTGCCAGCGGGTCCGGGACACCCTACCAAGAGACCCAGTACTTC
TRBJ2-7 | NA | NA | TRBV24-1 | CATSPGPGSYEQYF | TGTGCCACCAGCCCGGGACCGGGGTCCTACGAGCAGTACTTC
TRBJ1-2 | NA | NA | TRBV5-4 | CASSLAAGEAGGYTF | TGTGCCAGCAGCTTGGCCGCAGGGGAGGCGGGTGGCTACACCTTC
TRBJ2-2 | TRBD2 | NA | TRBV9 | CASSVGGEGSGAKNTGELFF | TGTGCCAGCAGCGTAGGAGGGGAGGGAAGCGGGGCGAAAAACACCGGGGAGCTGTTTTTT
TRBJ1-1 | NA | NA | TRBV13 | CASNLNQAGYTEAFF | TGTGCCAGCAACTTAAACCAGGCAGGGTACACTGAAGCTTTCTTT
TRBJ2-2 | TRBD2 | once | TRBV3-1/TRBV3-2 | CASSQGHGRAGNTGELFF | TGTGCCAGCAGCCAAGGTCACGGGAGGGCCGGGAACACCGGGGAGCTGTTTTTT
TRBJ1-1 | NA | NA | TRBV6-5 | CASSSGFGGAEAFF | TGTGCCAGCAGCTCCGGTTTTGGGGGCGCGGAAGCTTTCTTT
TRBJ1-5 | TRBD1 | NA | TRBV19 | CASYPGTGGDQPQHF | TGTGCCAGCTATCCCGGGACAGGGGGGGATCAGCCCCAGCATTTT
TRBJ2-7 | NA | NA | TRBV2 | CASSVNRAYEQYF | TGTGCCAGCAGTGTGAACAGAGCCTACGAGCAGTACTTC